This T cell receptor beta chain was captured in a study of beta chain features in type 1 diabetes. Study in general: The examined sorted cells totaled over 85,000,000 across samples.

The study, taken as a whole, reports: Moderate but significant shortening of TCRB CDR3s was recorded in all four CD4+ subsets from Type 1 diabetes patients. Type 1 diabetes patients showed fewer insertions and more deletions at VDJ junctions. A closer apparent resemblance between naive, central memory and Treg TCRB repertoires was seen in patients than in healthy donors.

Each of the CD4+ naive, central memory, regulatory and stem cell-like memory populations was sorted via CD45RO/CCR7/CD25/CD127/CD95/CD27. As for this clone: Antigen specificity is unknown.

The V gene lost 9 bases and the J gene lost 7 bases, with 15 bases spanning the gap. The germline CDR1 and CDR2 sequences are MDHEN and SYDVKM. The CDR3 is made up of 12 amino acids. The authors reverse transcribed all of the isolated RNA, so sequencing captured expressed TCRB transcripts. Assay: immunoSEQ multiplex PCR; the TCRdb copy retains only in-frame clones and omits some. The sample lists roughly 150,000 clones; 9% to 12% were seen once. The TCR sequence derives from a man aged 30-40 years with type 1 diabetes. Sequencing was performed on central memory CD4+ T cells from blood. The V gene is TRBV28, the J gene TRBJ1-2; TRBD1 is a possible D gene (6 bases). CDR3 region: CASQDSSTGYTF. As DNA, the CDR3 is TGTGCCAGTCAGGACAGTTCGACTGGCTACACCTTC.